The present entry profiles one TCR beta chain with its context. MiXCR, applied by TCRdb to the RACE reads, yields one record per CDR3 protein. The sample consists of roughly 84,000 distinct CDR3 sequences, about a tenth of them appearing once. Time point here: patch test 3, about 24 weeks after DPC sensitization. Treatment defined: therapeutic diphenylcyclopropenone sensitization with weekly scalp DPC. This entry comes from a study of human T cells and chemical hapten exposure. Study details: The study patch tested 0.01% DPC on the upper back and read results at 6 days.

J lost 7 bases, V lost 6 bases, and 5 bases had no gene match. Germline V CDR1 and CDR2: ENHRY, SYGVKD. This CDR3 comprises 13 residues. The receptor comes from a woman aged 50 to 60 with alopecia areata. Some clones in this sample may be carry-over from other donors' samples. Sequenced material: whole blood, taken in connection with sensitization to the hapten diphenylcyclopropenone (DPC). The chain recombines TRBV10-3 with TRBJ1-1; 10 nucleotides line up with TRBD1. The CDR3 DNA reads TGTGCCATCAGCCAGGGACAGGGGTTTGAAGCTTTCTTT. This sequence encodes CAISQGQGFEAFF.